This TCR beta chain was found in a study of prognosis after radiotherapy for stage I lung cancer. Study-wide background: Medical inoperability was the status assigned to all non-small cell lung cancer patients. General study results and limits: In patients who developed distant metastases, Shannon entropy measured after stereotactic body radiation therapy was lower, and baseline Shannon entropy was not associated with metastases.

Notes on this clonotype: As yet, its antigen is unknown.

TCR beta CDR3 was amplified from genomic DNA by two-round multiplex PCR. The authors ran first-round PCR with primers specific to each TRBV and TRBJ gene. Universal primers drove the second round of PCR amplification. MiXCR was run by TCRdb on the multiplex PCR reads, yielding one entry per CDR3 protein. Of more than 7,500 distinct CDR3 sequences listed, approximately 67% are singletons. Germline CDR1 reads SGHTA; CDR2 reads FQGNSA. Trimming left V 1 base short and J 6 bases short, with 13 bases between. This CDR3 spans 15 amino acids. The rearrangement uses TRBV7-2 and TRBJ2-1; D perhaps matches TRBD2 (5 bases). The sample in question was PBMCs, obtained before or after stereotactic body radiation therapy (not recorded which). The receptor comes from a donor over 45 with non-small cell lung cancer. The CDR3 sequence is CASSLESTNSNEQFF. Written as DNA, the CDR3 is TGTGCCAGCAGCTTAGAGTCGACTAACTCCAATGAGCAGTTCTTC.